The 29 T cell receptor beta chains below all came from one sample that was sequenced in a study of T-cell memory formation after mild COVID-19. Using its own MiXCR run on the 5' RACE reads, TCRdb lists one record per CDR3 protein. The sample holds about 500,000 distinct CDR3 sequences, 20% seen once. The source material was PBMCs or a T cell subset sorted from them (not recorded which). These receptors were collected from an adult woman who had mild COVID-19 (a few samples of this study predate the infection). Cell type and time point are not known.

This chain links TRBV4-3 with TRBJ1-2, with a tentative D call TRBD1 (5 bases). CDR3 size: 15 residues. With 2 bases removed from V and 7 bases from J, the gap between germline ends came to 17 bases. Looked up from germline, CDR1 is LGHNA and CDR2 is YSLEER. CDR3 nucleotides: TGCGCCAGCAGCCAACCCCGGGACCCTGAAGGTGGCTACACCTTC. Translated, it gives CASSQPRDPEGGYTF.

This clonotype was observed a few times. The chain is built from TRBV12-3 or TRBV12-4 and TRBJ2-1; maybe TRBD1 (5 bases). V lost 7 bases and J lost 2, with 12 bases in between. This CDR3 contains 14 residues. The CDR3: CASTDTGAYNEQFF. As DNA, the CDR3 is TGTGCCAGCACGGACACGGGCGCCTACAATGAGCAGTTCTTC.

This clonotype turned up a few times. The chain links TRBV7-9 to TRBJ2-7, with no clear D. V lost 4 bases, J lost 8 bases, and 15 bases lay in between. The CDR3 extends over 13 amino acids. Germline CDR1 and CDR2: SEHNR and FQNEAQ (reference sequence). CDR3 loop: CASSSAGLAQQYF. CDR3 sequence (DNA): TGTGCCAGCAGCTCGGCCGGGCTCGCTCAGCAGTACTTC.

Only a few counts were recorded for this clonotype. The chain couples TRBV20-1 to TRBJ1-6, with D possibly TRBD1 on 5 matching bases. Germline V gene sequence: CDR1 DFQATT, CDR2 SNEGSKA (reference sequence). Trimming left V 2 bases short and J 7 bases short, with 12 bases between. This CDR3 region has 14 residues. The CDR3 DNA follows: TGCAGTGCTAGAACCGGGACGGGGAATTCACCCCTCCACTTT. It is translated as CSARTGTGNSPLHF.

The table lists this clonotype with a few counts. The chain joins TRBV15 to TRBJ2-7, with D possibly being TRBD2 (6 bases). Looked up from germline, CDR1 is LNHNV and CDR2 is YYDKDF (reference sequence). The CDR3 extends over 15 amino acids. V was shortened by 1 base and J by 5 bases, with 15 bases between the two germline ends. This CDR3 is CATSRVRGLLHEQYF. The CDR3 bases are TGTGCCACCAGCAGAGTGCGGGGACTCCTACACGAGCAGTACTTC.

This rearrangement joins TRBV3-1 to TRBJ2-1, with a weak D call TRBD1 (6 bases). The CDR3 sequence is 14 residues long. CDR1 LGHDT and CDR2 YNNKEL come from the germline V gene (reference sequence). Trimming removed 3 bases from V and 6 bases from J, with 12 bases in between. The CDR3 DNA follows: TGTGCCAGCAGCCACTCCACAGGGACCAATGAGCAGTTCTTC. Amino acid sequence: CASSHSTGTNEQFF.

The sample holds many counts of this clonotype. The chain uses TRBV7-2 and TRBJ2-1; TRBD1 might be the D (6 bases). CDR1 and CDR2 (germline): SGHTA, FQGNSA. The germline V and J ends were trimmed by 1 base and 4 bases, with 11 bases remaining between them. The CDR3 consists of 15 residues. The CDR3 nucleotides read TGTGCCAGCAGCTTAGAGGACAGAGAGTACAATGAGCAGTTCTTC. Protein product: CASSLEDREYNEQFF.

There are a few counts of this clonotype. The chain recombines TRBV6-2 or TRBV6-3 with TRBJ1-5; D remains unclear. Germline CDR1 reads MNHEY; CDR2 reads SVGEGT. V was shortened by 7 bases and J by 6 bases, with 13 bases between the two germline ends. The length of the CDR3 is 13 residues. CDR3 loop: CASTPSGFQPQHF. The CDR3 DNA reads TGTGCCAGCACTCCGTCGGGGTTTCAGCCCCAGCATTTT.

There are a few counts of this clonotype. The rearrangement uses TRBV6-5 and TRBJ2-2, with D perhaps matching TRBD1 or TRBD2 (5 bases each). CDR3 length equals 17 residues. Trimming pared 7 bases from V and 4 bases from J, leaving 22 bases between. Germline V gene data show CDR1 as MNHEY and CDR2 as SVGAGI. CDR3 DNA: TGTGCCAGCACCTCCCGAAGGAGAGGGGTGACCACCGGGGAGCTGTTTTTT. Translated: CASTSRRRGVTTGELFF.

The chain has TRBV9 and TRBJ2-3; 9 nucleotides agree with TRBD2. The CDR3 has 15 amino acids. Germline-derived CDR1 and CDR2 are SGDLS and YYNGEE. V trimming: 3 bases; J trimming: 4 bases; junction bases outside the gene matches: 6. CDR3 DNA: TGTGCCAGCAGCGCGGCTAGCGGGGCATCAGATACGCAGTATTTT. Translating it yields CASSAASGASDTQYF.

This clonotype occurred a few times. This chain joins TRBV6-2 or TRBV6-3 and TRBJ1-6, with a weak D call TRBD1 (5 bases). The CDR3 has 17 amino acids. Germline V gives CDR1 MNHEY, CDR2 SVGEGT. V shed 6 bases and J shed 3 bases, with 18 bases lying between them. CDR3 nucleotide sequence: TGTGCCAGCAGACACGCCCGGACCGACAGCTATAATTCACCCCTCCACTTT. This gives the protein CASRHARTDSYNSPLHF.

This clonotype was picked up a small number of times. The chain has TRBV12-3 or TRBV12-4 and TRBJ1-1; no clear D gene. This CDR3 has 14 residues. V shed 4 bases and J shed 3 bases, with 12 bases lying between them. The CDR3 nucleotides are TGTGCCAGCAGTTGGCAAATCAAGGACACTGAAGCTTTCTTT. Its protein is CASSWQIKDTEAFF.

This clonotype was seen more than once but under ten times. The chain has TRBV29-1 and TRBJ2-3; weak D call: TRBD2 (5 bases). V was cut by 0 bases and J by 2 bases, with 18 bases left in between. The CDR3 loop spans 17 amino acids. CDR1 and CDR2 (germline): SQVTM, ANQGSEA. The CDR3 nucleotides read TGCAGCGTTGAAGATGGTCGGGGAAGCGGAACCACAGATACGCAGTATTTT. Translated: CSVEDGRGSGTTDTQYF.

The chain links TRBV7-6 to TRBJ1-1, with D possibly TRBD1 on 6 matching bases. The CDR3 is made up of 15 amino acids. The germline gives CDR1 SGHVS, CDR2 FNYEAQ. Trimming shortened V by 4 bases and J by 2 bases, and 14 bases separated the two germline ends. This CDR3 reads CASSSTDRINTEAFF. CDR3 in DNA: TGTGCCAGCAGCTCCACCGACAGGATAAACACTGAAGCTTTCTTT.

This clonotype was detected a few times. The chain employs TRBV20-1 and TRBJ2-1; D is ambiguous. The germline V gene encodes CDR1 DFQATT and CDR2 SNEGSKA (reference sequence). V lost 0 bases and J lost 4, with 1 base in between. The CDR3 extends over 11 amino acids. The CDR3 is CSAREYNEQFF. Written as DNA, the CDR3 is TGCAGTGCTAGAGAGTACAATGAGCAGTTCTTC.

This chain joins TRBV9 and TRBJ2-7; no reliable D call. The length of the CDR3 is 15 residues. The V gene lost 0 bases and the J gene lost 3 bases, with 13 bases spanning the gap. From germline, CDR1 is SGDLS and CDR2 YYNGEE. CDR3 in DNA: TGTGCCAGCAGCGTAGGCCTGGCGGAGAACTACGAGCAGTACTTC. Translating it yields CASSVGLAENYEQYF. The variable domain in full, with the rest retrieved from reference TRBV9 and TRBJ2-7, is DSGVTQTPKHLITATGQRVTLRCSPRSGDLSVYWYQQSLDQGLQFLIQYYNGEERAKGNILERFSAQQFPDLHSELNLSSLELGDSALYFCASSVGLAENYEQYFGPGTRLTVT.

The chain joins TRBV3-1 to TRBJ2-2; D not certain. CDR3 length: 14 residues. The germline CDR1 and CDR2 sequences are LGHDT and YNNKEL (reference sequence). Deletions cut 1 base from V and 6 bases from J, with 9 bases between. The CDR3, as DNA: TGTGCCAGCAGCCAAGGATTCCGGGCCGGGGAGCTGTTTTTT. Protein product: CASSQGFRAGELFF.

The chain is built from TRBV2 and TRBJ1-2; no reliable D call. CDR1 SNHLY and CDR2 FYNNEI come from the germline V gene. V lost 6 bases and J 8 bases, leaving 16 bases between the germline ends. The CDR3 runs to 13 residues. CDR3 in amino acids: CASRDASSWGYTF. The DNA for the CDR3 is TGTGCCAGCAGAGACGCAAGTTCATGGGGCTACACCTTC.

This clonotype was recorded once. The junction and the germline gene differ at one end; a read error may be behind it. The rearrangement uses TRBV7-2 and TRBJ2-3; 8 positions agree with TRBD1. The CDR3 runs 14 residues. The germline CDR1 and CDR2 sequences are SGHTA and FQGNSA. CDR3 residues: CASSLAQGAQTQYF. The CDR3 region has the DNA TGTGCCAGCAGCCTAGCGCAGGGGGCTCAAACGCAGTATTTT.

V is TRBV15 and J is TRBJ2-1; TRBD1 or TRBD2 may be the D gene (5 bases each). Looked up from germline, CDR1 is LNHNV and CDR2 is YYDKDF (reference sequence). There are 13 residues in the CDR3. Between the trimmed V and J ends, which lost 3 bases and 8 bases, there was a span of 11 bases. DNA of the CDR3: TGTGCCACCAGCAGCTCACGGGGCGATGAGCAGTTCTTC. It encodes CATSSSRGDEQFF.

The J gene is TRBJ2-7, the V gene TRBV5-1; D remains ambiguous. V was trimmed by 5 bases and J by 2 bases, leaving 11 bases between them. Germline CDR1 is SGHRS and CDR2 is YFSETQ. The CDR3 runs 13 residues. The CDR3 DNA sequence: TGCGCCAGCAGGTCGGTAATGACCTACGAGCAGTACTTC. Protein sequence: CASRSVMTYEQYF.

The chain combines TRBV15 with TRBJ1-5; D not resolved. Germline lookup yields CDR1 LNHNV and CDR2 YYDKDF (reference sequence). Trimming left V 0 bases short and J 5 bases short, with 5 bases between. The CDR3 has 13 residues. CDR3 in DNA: TGTGCCACCAGCAGAGATCAGCATCAGCCCCAGCATTTT. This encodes CATSRDQHQPQHF. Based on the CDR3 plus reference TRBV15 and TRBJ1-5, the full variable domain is DAMVIQNPRYQVTQFGKPVTLSCSQTLNHNVMYWYQQKSSQAPKLLFHYYDKDFNNEADTPDNFQSRRPNTSFCFLDIRSPGLGDTAMYLCATSRDQHQPQHFGDGTRLSIL.

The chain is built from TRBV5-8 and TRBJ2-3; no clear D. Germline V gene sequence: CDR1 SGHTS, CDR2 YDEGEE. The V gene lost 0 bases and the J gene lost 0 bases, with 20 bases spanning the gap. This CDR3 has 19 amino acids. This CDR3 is CASSLVLLLSGLSTDTQYF. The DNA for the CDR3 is TGTGCCAGCAGCTTGGTCCTCTTGTTGTCCGGGCTTAGCACAGATACGCAGTATTTT. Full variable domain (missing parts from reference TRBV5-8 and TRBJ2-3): EAGVTQSPTHLIKTRGQQATLRCSPISGHTSVYWYQQALGLGLQFLLWYDEGEERNRGNFPPRFSGRQFPNYSSELNVNALELEDSALYLCASSLVLLLSGLSTDTQYFGPGTRLTVL.

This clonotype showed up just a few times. The CDR3 loop is CASGPERLYTYNEQFF. The CDR3 nucleotides read TGCGCCAGCGGCCCGGAGCGGCTATATACCTACAATGAGCAGTTCTTC. The chain recombines TRBV4-1 with TRBJ2-1, with D maybe TRBD2 (5 bases). The CDR3 consists of 16 residues. V was shortened by 8 bases and J by 2 bases, with 19 bases between the two germline ends. Germline V CDR1 and CDR2: MGHRA, YSYEKL.

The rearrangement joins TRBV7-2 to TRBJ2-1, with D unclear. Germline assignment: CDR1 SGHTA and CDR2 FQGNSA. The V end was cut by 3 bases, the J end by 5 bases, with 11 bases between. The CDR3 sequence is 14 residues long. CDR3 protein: CASSFILANNEQFF. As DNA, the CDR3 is TGTGCCAGCAGCTTTATCTTGGCCAACAATGAGCAGTTCTTC.

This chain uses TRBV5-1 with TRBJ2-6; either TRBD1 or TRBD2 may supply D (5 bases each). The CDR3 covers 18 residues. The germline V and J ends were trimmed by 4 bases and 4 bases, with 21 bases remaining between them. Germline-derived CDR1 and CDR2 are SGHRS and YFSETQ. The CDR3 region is CASSLYRDAGPGANVLTF. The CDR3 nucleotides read TGCGCCAGCAGCCTATACCGGGACGCCGGGCCCGGGGCCAACGTCCTGACTTTC.

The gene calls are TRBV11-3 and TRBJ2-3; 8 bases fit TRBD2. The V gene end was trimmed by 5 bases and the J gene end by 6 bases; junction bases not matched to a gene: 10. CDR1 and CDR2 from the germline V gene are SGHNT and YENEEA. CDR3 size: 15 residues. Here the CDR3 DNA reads TGTGCCAGCAGCCCGTCACGGGAGGGGGGGGATACGCAGTATTTT. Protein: CASSPSREGGDTQYF.

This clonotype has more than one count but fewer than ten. CDR3 sequence: CSVEVPAKNIQYF. Here the CDR3 DNA reads TGCAGCGTTGAAGTACCGGCCAAAAACATTCAGTACTTC. The chain recombines TRBV29-1 with TRBJ2-4; D is ambiguous. V was trimmed by 1 base and J by 1 base, leaving 5 bases between them. CDR1 SQVTM and CDR2 ANQGSEA come from the germline V gene. The CDR3 contains 13 residues.

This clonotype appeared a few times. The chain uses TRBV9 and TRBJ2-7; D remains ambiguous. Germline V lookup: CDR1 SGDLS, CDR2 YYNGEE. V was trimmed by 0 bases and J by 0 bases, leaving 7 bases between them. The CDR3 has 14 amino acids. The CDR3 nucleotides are TGTGCCAGCAGCGTAGGTCAGGACTCCTACGAGCAGTACTTC. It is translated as CASSVGQDSYEQYF.